This TCR beta chain was retrieved from a study of blood T cell repertoires in COVID-19. The protocol was immunoSEQ multiplex PCR, while the TCRdb copy is restricted to in-frame clones and leaves out a portion. The sample includes around 110,000 clones, less than 95% of them seen just once. The TCR originated in a human donor with active COVID-19. The donor label of this sample is uncertain. Sequencing was carried out using peripheral blood.

The CDR3: CASSTLAEETQYF. CDR3 nucleotides: TGTGCCAGTAGTACCCTAGCGGAAGAGACCCAGTACTTC. The genes are TRBV19 and TRBJ2-5; TRBD2 matches 7 bases. The J segment lost 3 bases and the V segment lost 4 bases, leaving 2 bases of the junction unmatched. The CDR3 extends over 13 amino acids. Per germline, CDR1 LNHDA and CDR2 SQIVND (reference sequence).